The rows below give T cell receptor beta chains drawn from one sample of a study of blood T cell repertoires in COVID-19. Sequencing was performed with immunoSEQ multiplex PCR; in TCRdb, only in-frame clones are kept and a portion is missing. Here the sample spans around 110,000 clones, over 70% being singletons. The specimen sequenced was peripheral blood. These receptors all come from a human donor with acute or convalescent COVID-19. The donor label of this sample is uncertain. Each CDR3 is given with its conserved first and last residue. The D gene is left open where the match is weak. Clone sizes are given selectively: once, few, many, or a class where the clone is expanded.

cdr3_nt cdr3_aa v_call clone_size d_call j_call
TGCGCCAGCAGCTCTACAGGGTTCTCTGGAAACACCATATATTTT CASSSTGFSGNTIYF TRBV5-1 NA NA TRBJ1-3
TGTGCCAGCAGTTACCCGGCGGCACAAGAGACCCAGTACTTC CASSYPAAQETQYF TRBV6-2/TRBV6-3 NA NA TRBJ2-5
TGTGCCAGCAGCGTCGGGACAGGGGATTTCGGAAACACCATATATTTT CASSVGTGDFGNTIYF TRBV7-2 NA TRBD1 TRBJ1-3
TGCGCCAGCTCAGAAGGACAGTTGTATAGCAATCAGCCCCAGCATTTT CASSEGQLYSNQPQHF TRBV5-1 NA NA TRBJ1-5
TGTGCCAGCAGTTTACAGGAGACCCAGTACTTC CASSLQETQYF TRBV28 NA NA TRBJ2-5
TGTGCCAGCAGGTCTCCGGCATCGGGGTACCGTAACTATGGCTACACCTTC CASRSPASGYRNYGYTF TRBV27 NA NA TRBJ1-2
TGTGCCAGCGAAGGACAGGGCAATTCACCCCTCCACTTT CASEGQGNSPLHF TRBV6-6 NA TRBD1 TRBJ1-6
TGTGCCACCAGCAGAGATATACGGGGAAATGAAAAACTGTTTTTT CATSRDIRGNEKLFF TRBV15 NA NA TRBJ1-4
TGTGCCAGCAGCCGCTTACATTTGGGCAGGGGAAACACTGAAGCTTTCTTT CASSRLHLGRGNTEAFF TRBV14 once NA TRBJ1-1
TGTGCCAGCAGTCCACAGGCGGGAGGGTCACCCCTCCACTTT CASSPQAGGSPLHF TRBV6-5 once NA TRBJ1-6